This T cell receptor beta chain was identified during a study of T cells in Graves' hyperthyroidism and ophthalmopathy. Note on this clonotype: What it recognizes is unknown.

It was RNA transcripts that yielded the amplified TCR beta CDR3 regions. Initially, a first-round RT-PCR of the TCR CDR3 employed the HTBI primer set. TCRdb re-analysed the multiplex PCR reads in MiXCR, keeping a single row per CDR3 protein. The repertoire consists of 500,000 to 650,000 distinct CDR3 sequences, with 40% to 55% occurring once and the leading ten covering 44%. Study-wide results and caveats: The model foresaw ophthalmopathy a median about 6.5 months prior to onset. Through a model of 13 V-J features, ophthalmopathy was separated from stable hyperthyroidism.

The germline gives CDR1 SEHNR, CDR2 FQNEAQ (reference sequence). This CDR3 is built from 14 residues. With 3 bases removed from V and 8 bases from J, the gap between germline ends came to 11 bases. Uncontrolled infections, other autoimmune diseases, pregnancy or lactation led to exclusion of patients. This receptor was obtained from an adult woman with Graves' disease, either hyperthyroidism or ophthalmopathy (not recorded which). The chain employs TRBV7-9 and TRBJ1-6, with D maybe TRBD1 (6 bases). Sequenced material: peripheral blood or thyroid tissue (not recorded which). CDR3 region: CASSFQQGYSPLHF. In DNA, the CDR3 is TGTGCCAGCAGCTTTCAACAGGGATATTCACCCCTCCACTTT.